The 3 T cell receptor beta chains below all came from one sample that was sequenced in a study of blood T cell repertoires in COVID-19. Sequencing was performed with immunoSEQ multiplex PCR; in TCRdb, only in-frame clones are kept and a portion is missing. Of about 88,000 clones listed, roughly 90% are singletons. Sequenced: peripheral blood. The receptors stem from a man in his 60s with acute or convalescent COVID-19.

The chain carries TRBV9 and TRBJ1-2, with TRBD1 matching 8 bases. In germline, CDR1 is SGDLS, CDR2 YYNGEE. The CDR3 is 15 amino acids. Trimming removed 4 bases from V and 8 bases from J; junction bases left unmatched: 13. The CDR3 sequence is CASSTGQGTPRGYTF. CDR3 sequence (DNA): TGTGCCAGCAGCACTGGACAGGGAACCCCTAGGGGCTACACCTTC.

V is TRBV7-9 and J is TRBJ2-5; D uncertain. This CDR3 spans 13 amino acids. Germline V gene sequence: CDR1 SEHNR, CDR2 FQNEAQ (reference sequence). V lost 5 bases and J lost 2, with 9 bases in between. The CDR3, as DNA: TGTGCCAGCAGCCGGGTCACACAAGAGACCCAGTACTTC. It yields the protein CASSRVTQETQYF.

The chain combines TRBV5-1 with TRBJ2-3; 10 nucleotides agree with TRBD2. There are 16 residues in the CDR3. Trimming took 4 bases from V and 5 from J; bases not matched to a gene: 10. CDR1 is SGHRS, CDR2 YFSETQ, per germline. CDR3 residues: CASSLEGLAGVDTQYF. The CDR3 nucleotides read TGCGCCAGCAGCCTCGAAGGGCTAGCGGGAGTAGATACGCAGTATTTT.